Listed below are T cell receptor beta chains from one sample, sequenced in a study of cytomegalovirus exposure and HLA in healthy donors. The data were produced by immunoSEQ multiplex PCR, yet TCRdb's version contains in-frame clones alone and is incomplete. The sample holds 140,000 or so clones. Sample: PBMCs. All receptors derive from a male donor in good health and CMV-seronegative. The CDR3 runs from the conserved cysteine through the conserved F or W. D genes are given only for firm matches.

D: TRBD2
V: TRBV7-8
J: TRBJ2-7
DNA: TGTGCCAGCAGCTTAGCATTGGGACTAGCGGGCATCCCCTACGAGCAGTACTTC
CDR3: CASSLALGLAGIPYEQYF

D: -
V: TRBV19
J: TRBJ1-1
DNA: TGTGCCAGTAGTATTGGGGGGGGACACTTGAACACTGAAGCTTTCTTT
CDR3: CASSIGGGHLNTEAFF

D: -
V: TRBV7-2
J: TRBJ1-1
DNA: TGTGCCAGCAGCCCGGCTTGGGGGCCCATCGGCGGCACTGAAGCTTTCTTT
CDR3: CASSPAWGPIGGTEAFF

D: -
V: TRBV29-1
J: TRBJ2-5
DNA: TGCAGCGTTAGTCGGGGTGCGGGGGAGACCCAGTACTTC
CDR3: CSVSRGAGETQYF

D: TRBD2
V: TRBV6-1
J: TRBJ2-7
DNA: TGTGCCAGCAGTGAACGGTTTCCTAGCGGGGTGTATCCCTACGAGCAGTACTTC
CDR3: CASSERFPSGVYPYEQYF

D: TRBD2
V: TRBV7-2
J: TRBJ2-1
DNA: TGTGCCAGCAGCCCAGTCGGGACTAGCAGCGATGAGCAGTTCTTC
CDR3: CASSPVGTSSDEQFF

D: TRBD1
V: TRBV11-2
J: TRBJ1-2
DNA: TGTGCCAGCAGCTTACTCGCGGGGACAGGCGGGGGCTACACCTTC
CDR3: CASSLLAGTGGGYTF

D: -
V: TRBV18
J: TRBJ1-5
DNA: TGTGCCAGCTCCCCCCTCGAGCGTCAGCCCCAGCATTTT
CDR3: CASSPLERQPQHF

D: TRBD2
V: TRBV5-1
J: TRBJ2-7
DNA: TGCGCCAGCAGCGTTGGCACTTTTGGCGGGAGAGCCGACGAGCAGTACTTC
CDR3: CASSVGTFGGRADEQYF

D: TRBD1
V: TRBV18
J: TRBJ2-7
DNA: TGTGCCAGCTCACCACTGGGGACAGGTCCCTCCGAGCAGTACTTC
CDR3: CASSPLGTGPSEQYF

D: -
V: TRBV4-2
J: TRBJ2-3
DNA: TGTGCCAGCAGCCAAGTCGCGGGCACAACGCAGTATTTT
CDR3: CASSQVAGTTQYF

D: TRBD2
V: TRBV6-5
J: TRBJ2-7
DNA: TGTGCCAGCAGCCAGGGACTAGCGGTAGCCTACGAGCAGTACTTC
CDR3: CASSQGLAVAYEQYF

D: TRBD1
V: TRBV27
J: TRBJ2-7
DNA: TGTGCCGCTGGGACAGGCCTCTACGAGCAGTACTTC
CDR3: CAAGTGLYEQYF

D: -
V: TRBV30
J: TRBJ1-4
DNA: TGTGCCTGGCACTCTCGGGCAGGGAATGAAAAGCTGTTTTTT
CDR3: CAWHSRAGNEKLFF

D: -
V: TRBV7-9
J: TRBJ2-6
DNA: TGTGCCAGCAGCTTTGCATCCGGGACATTTTCTGGGGCCAACGTCCTGACTTTC
CDR3: CASSFASGTFSGANVLTF